One and the same sample provided the 9 T cell receptor beta chains below, sequenced in a study of spatial heterogeneity in lung cancer (dated by TCRdb to 2018 to 2020). Library preparation was by 5' RACE. The data were produced on a NextSeq 500. TCRdb itself trimmed the public reads at Q25 with fastp, ran MiXCR and retained productive beta chains. Identical CDR3 proteins give one entry, which carries the most common genes and DNA. The sample profile shows some 44,000 distinct CDR3 sequences; roughly 13% of them were found once. The top ten constitute approximately 60% of the sample. The time point label corresponds to: sample taken at primary tumor resection. Whole RNA extracted from tumor and nontumor lung tissue, or from cryopreserved PBMC samples, was used for TCR sequencing without cell sorting. Sequencing was performed on PBMCs, taken at surgery. These receptors were obtained from a male donor with early-stage non-small cell lung cancer.

The chain couples TRBV3-1 to TRBJ2-5; TRBD2 matches 10 bases. This CDR3 has 17 residues. Germline V gives CDR1 LGHDT, CDR2 YNNKEL (reference sequence). V gave up 0 bases and J gave up 1 base; unmatched junction bases: 5. CDR3 in amino acids: CASSQDRVAGGQETQYF. The CDR3 DNA sequence: TGTGCCAGCAGCCAAGATCGGGTAGCGGGGGGCCAAGAGACCCAGTACTTC.

This clonotype appeared a few times. The CDR3 nucleotides are TGTGCCAGCAGCGTAGGGGCATACTACACCTTC. Translation gives CASSVGAYYTF. The chain has TRBV9 and TRBJ1-2; D is ambiguous. V gave up 0 bases and J gave up 10 bases, with 7 bases separating them. Germline V CDR1 and CDR2: SGDLS, YYNGEE. The CDR3 is 11 amino acids.

This clonotype came up many times. This sequence joins TRBV29-1 and TRBJ2-3; D may match TRBD1 or TRBD2 (6 bases each). This CDR3 is 15 amino acids long. Germline V gives CDR1 SQVTM, CDR2 ANQGSEA. V was pared by 6 bases and J by 1 base, with 17 bases between. The CDR3, as DNA: TGCAGCGTCGCTGGAGGGGGAAGGGGCACAGATACGCAGTATTTT. It translates to CSVAGGGRGTDTQYF.

The CDR3 loop is CSASQVNEQFF. For the CDR3, the DNA is TGCAGTGCTAGCCAAGTGAATGAGCAGTTCTTC. The chain has TRBV20-1 and TRBJ2-1; D uncertain. Per the germline V gene, CDR1 is DFQATT and CDR2 is SNEGSKA (reference sequence). This CDR3 is built from 11 residues. V was cut by 3 bases and J by 7 bases, with 7 bases left in between.

The rearrangement uses TRBV29-1 and TRBJ2-2; TRBD1 matches 10 bases. CDR1 SQVTM and CDR2 ANQGSEA come from the germline V gene. V gave up 8 bases and J gave up 7 bases; unmatched junction bases: 7. This CDR3 comprises 13 residues. CDR3 sequence: CSSRTGGYGELFF. CDR3 coding DNA: TGCAGCTCCAGGACAGGGGGGTACGGGGAGCTGTTTTTT.

This clonotype was recorded a few times. The J gene is TRBJ2-3, the V gene TRBV20-1; D is undetermined. V was clipped by 6 bases and J by 2 bases, with 18 bases between them. The CDR3 has 15 residues. The germline gives CDR1 DFQATT, CDR2 SNEGSKA (reference sequence). CDR3 sequence (DNA): TGCAGTGCAATAGAGCTAGGGCGAGCCACAGATACGCAGTATTTT. It translates to CSAIELGRATDTQYF.

The rearrangement links TRBV5-6 to TRBJ2-1; D unclear. CDR1 and CDR2 (germline): SGHDT, YYEEEE. This CDR3 is built from 15 residues. The ends were cut back, 1 base at V and 6 bases at J, with 14 bases in the middle. The CDR3 spells CASSLWRRKCNEQFF. The CDR3 bases are TGTGCCAGCAGCTTGTGGCGCAGGAAATGCAATGAGCAGTTCTTC.

This clonotype has just a few counts. V gene TRBV5-1 combines with J gene TRBJ1-6; no firm D call. Per the germline V gene, CDR1 is SGHRS and CDR2 is YFSETQ. V shed 4 bases and J shed 5 bases, with 19 bases lying between them. The CDR3 sequence is 17 residues long. CDR3 protein: CASSQHIDSRNNSPLHF. The CDR3 DNA sequence: TGCGCCAGCAGCCAACATATAGATTCGCGCAATAATTCACCCCTCCACTTT.

In DNA, the CDR3 is TGTGCCAGCAGTGGCCAGCCCTACGAGCAGTACTTC. Translated: CASSGQPYEQYF. The J gene is TRBJ2-7, the V gene TRBV2; D gene uncertain. Trimming left V 4 bases short and J 2 bases short, with 6 bases between. The CDR3 runs to 12 residues. CDR1 is SNHLY and CDR2 is FYNNEI in the germline V gene. Full variable domain (outside the CDR3, taken from reference TRBV2 and TRBJ2-7): EPEVTQTPSHQVTQMGQEVILRCVPISNHLYFYWYRQILGQKVEFLVSFYNNEISEKSEIFDDQFSVERPDGSNFTLKIRSTKLEDSAMYFCASSGQPYEQYFGPGTRLTVT.